This TCR beta chain was obtained from a study of cytomegalovirus exposure and HLA in healthy donors. About the study: An earlier analysis found roughly 100 million unique TCR beta sequences from about 190 million T cells. Overall study results and limits: Reportedly, diagnosis of cytomegalovirus status by the classifier showed high specificity and sensitivity. Associated with cytomegalovirus, according to the listing, were 150 to 200 TCR beta chains. Donors were assumed by presence/absence analyses to have roughly uniform sequencing depth.

With 4 bases removed from V and 3 bases from J, the gap between germline ends came to 16 bases. Germline V gives CDR1 MNHEY, CDR2 SVGAGI. The CDR3 spans 15 residues. Of note for this clone: The antigen remains unidentified.

The PCR was carried out with 60 Vbeta primers and 13 Jbeta primers. Method: immunoSEQ multiplex PCR; TCRdb's copy keeps in-frame clones and lacks some. Counted here are roughly 170,000 clones, less than 85% occurring once; the ten biggest clones make up around 0.69%. The genes are TRBV6-5 and TRBJ2-7; D perhaps matches TRBD2 (6 bases). This receptor was identified in a boy aged 5-17 years in good health and CMV-seronegative. The specimen sequenced was PBMCs. The CDR3 DNA sequence: TGTGCCAGCAGTTCGTCGGGACTTGGGATCTACGAGCAGTACTTC. Residues: CASSSSGLGIYEQYF.